The present T cell receptor (beta chain) was sequenced within a study of blood T cell repertoires in COVID-19 (dated by TCRdb to 2018 to 2021). With respect to the entire study: Samples from collaborators originated in the United States, Italy and Spain and spanned both the acute and convalescent phases of COVID-19. Samples were obtained from the ongoing ImmuneRACE study (first 160 participants) and from 1,000 to 1,500 subjects provided by 6 global collaborators. Deeply sampled blood TCRbeta repertoires from subjects exposed to, actively infected with, or recovered from COVID-19 were included in the dataset. The repertoires were released in a freely available public database intended as a resource for research on the immune response to SARS-CoV-2. Nearly every sample came with metadata listing a de-identified subject ID, COVID-19 status, age in years and sex. HLA class I and class II types, where available, came from metadata supplied by the sample provider rather than from assay-based typing. The prospective study material was composed of cDNA or gDNA derived from T cells, B-cell-depleted T cells, or PBMCs. Summary of the overall study and its limitations: How much clinical and demographic metadata was included differed by source and by participant, and the metadata was provided uncurated.

Note on this clone: It has no known antigen specificity. Base qualities are not provided; no much larger clone lies one nucleotide away.

CDR1 MGHRA and CDR2 YSYEKL are derived from the germline V gene. A distance of 8 bases separates the germline ends of V and J, which lose 4 bases and 2 bases respectively. The CDR3 runs 13 residues from the cysteine to the phenylalanine. Kept here is only the CDR3 DNA, which spans 39 bases and is read in frame from base 1. The collaborating institutions used their own protocols to collect whole blood in K2EDTA tubes. For TCRbeta analysis, collaborators shipped samples as frozen whole blood, isolated PBMCs, or DNA extracted from either of those sample types. TCRbeta CDR3 regions were amplified from genomic DNA by means of the immunoSEQ Assay, a bias-controlled multiplex PCR. As for the original processing: The number of nucleated cells in each sample was estimated from the amplification of reference gene primers within the assay. To quantify the absolute abundance of each unique TCRbeta CDR3 rearrangement, sequence reads were collapsed and filtered. Productive Simpson clonality was computed per sample as the square root of Simpson's diversity index over productive rearrangements. The source is immuneACCESS, and TCRdb retained only in-frame sequences with V and J called. Part of the clones is not carried over; for the studies checked, unresolved V genes explain less than half of this, and the remainder is unexplained. V and J calls and clone size are given by that table; D and trimming were obtained from the DNA. Across this sample there are more than 85,000 clones, with over 70% seen only once. Approximately 23% of the sample is taken by the ten largest.

The sample was peripheral blood. This receptor was identified in a man older than 75 with active or convalescent COVID-19. Recombination linked TRBV4-1 to TRBJ1-1; the D segment cannot be called with confidence. CDR3 reads: CASSRVINTEAFF. The nucleotide sequence is given as TGCGCCAGCAGCCGAGTCATTAACACTGAAGCTTTCTTT.